These 11 T cell receptor beta chains were sequenced from one sample in a study of blood T cell repertoires in COVID-19. Produced via immunoSEQ multiplex PCR; TCRdb's table is partial and in-frame only. The sample lists under 250,000 clones, around 83% occurring once. The sample comprised peripheral blood. Receptor source: a woman aged 65 to 85 with COVID-19, enrolled during active disease.

The V call is TRBV25-1, the J call TRBJ1-3; D is unresolved. Per the germline V gene, CDR1 is MGHDK and CDR2 is SYGVNS. The CDR3 length is 15 residues. Between the trimmed V and J ends, which lost 0 bases and 2 bases, there was a span of 8 bases. The CDR3 DNA reads TGTGCCAGCAGTGAATATGGAGGGACTGGAAACACCATATATTTT. It specifies CASSEYGGTGNTIYF.

This chain uses TRBV27 with TRBJ2-7, with TRBD2 matching over 13 bases. This CDR3 comprises 15 residues. Germline trimming cut 6 bases from V and 3 bases from J; bases unmatched to any gene: 5. Per the germline V gene, CDR1 is MNHEY and CDR2 is SMNVEV (reference sequence). The CDR3 DNA sequence: TGTGCCAGCAGGACCCGGACTAGCGGGAGCTACGAGCAGTACTTC. Encoded protein: CASRTRTSGSYEQYF.

The V gene is TRBV18, the J gene TRBJ2-1; 9 bases match TRBD2. Germline V gene lookup returns CDR1 KGHSH and CDR2 LQKENI. J gave up 9 bases and V 3 bases, and 12 bases lay outside the gene matches. The CDR3 spans 16 residues. The CDR3 coding sequence is TGTGCCAGCTCACCCCCCCGACTAGCGGCCGACAGTGAGCAGTTCTTC. Translating it yields CASSPPRLAADSEQFF.

This clone turned up a few times. V gene TRBV7-2 combines with J gene TRBJ1-5, with D maybe TRBD1 (5 bases). The length of the CDR3 is 14 residues. Germline CDR1 SGHTA, CDR2 FQGNSA. With 1 base removed from V and 4 bases from J, the gap between germline ends came to 8 bases. CDR3: CASSLVGGNQPQHF. The CDR3 DNA reads as TGTGCCAGCAGCTTAGTGGGGGGTAATCAGCCCCAGCATTTT.

This clone was observed a handful of times. The chain recombines TRBV7-6 with TRBJ1-6; 8 nucleotides align to TRBD1. The V segment lost 5 bases and the J segment 6 bases; nucleotides outside the gene matches: 12. The CDR3 runs 17 residues. CDR1 and CDR2 (germline): SGHVS, FNYEAQ. The CDR3 region is CASSPSTGDVLNSPLHF. The CDR3 nucleotides read TGTGCCAGCAGCCCATCGACAGGGGATGTACTTAATTCACCCCTCCACTTT.

This clone was observed a handful of times. This chain's CDR3 is CASREGATNEKLFF. In nucleotides, the CDR3 is TGTGCCAGCCGCGAGGGTGCAACTAATGAAAAACTGTTTTTT. The chain recombines TRBV28 with TRBJ1-4; no clear D gene. The CDR3 has 14 residues. Per germline, CDR1 MDHEN and CDR2 SYDVKM. V was cut by 8 bases and J by 0 bases, with 10 bases left in between.

The chain combines TRBV3-1 (or the pseudogene TRBV3-2) with TRBJ1-2; 9 bases are shared with TRBD1. This CDR3 region has 14 residues. V trimming: 3 bases; J trimming: 8 bases; junction bases outside the gene matches: 7. Germline loops: CDR1 LGHDT, CDR2 YNNKEL (reference sequence). CDR3 in amino acids: CASSQVGTGKGYTF. CDR3 nucleotides: TGTGCCAGCAGCCAGGTCGGGACAGGGAAAGGCTACACCTTC.

The chain couples TRBV18 to TRBJ1-1; D not certain. The length of the CDR3 is 14 residues. Germline V lookup: CDR1 KGHSH, CDR2 LQKENI. The V and J ends lost 4 bases and 5 bases respectively, with 14 bases between them. CDR3 loop: CASSLLRGETEAFF. Here the CDR3 DNA reads TGTGCCAGCTCACTCCTCCGGGGTGAAACTGAAGCTTTCTTT.

The chain is built from TRBV3-1 (or the pseudogene TRBV3-2) and TRBJ2-7; 9 bases match TRBD1. Germline V gene data show CDR1 as LGHDT and CDR2 as YNNKEL (reference sequence). This CDR3 region has 15 residues. J gave up 3 bases and V 0 bases, and 3 bases lay outside the gene matches. The CDR3 bases are TGTGCCAGCAGCCAAGATCGACAGGGGGTCTACGAGCAGTACTTC. It is translated as CASSQDRQGVYEQYF.

This clone has only one observation. This chain connects TRBV12-3 or TRBV12-4 to TRBJ2-2; D is unclear. This CDR3 is built from 12 residues. V was shortened by 4 bases and J by 7 bases, with 7 bases between the two germline ends. The CDR3 sequence: CASSSLRGELFF. Here the CDR3 DNA reads TGTGCCAGCAGTTCCCTCCGCGGGGAGCTGTTTTTT.

The J gene is TRBJ1-1, the V gene TRBV5-8; a weak D match, TRBD1 (6 bases). The CDR3 runs to 16 residues. Trimming shortened V by 1 base and J by 2 bases, and 15 bases separated the two germline ends. The germline V gene encodes CDR1 SGHTS and CDR2 YDEGEE. The CDR3 DNA reads TGTGCCAGCAGCTTGTCTGGGGGCCTCCTAAACACTGAAGCTTTCTTT. Amino acids: CASSLSGGLLNTEAFF.